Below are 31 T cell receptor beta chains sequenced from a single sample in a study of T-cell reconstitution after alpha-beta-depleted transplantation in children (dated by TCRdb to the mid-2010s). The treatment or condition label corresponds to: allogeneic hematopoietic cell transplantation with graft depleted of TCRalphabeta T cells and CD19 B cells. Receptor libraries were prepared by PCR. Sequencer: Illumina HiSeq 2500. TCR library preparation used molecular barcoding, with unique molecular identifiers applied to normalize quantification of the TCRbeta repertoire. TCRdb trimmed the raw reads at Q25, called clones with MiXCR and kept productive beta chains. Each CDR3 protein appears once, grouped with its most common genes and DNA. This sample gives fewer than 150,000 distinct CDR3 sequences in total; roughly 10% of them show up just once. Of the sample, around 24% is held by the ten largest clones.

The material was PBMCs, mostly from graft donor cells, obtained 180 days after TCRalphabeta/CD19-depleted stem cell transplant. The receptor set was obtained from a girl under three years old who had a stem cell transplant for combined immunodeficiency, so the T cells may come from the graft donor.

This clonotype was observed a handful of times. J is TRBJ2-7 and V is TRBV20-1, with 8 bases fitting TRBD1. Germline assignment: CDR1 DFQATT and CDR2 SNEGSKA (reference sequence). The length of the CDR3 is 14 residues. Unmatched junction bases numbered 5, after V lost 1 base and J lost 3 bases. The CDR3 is CSARGTGYFYEQYF. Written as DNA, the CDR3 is TGCAGTGCTAGAGGGACAGGGTACTTCTACGAGCAGTACTTC.

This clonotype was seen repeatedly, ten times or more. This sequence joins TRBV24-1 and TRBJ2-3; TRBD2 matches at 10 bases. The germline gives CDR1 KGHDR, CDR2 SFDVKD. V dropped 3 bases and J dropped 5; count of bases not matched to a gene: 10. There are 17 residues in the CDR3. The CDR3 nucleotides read TGTGCCACCAGTGATCCCCCGCGGACTAGCGGAGTAGATACGCAGTATTTT. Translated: CATSDPPRTSGVDTQYF.

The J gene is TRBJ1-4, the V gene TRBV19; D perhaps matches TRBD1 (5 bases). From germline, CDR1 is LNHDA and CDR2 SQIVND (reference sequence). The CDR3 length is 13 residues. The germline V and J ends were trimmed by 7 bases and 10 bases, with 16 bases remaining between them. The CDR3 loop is CASNIGREGKLFF. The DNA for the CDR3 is TGTGCCAGTAATATCGGCAGGGAGGGAAAACTGTTTTTT.

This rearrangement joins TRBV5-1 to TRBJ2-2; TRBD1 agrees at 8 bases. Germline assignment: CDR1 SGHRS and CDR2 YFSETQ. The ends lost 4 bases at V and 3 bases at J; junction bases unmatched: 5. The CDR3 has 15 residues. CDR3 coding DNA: TGCGCCAGCAGCACCGGGACAGGTCACACCGGGGAGCTGTTTTTT. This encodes CASSTGTGHTGELFF.

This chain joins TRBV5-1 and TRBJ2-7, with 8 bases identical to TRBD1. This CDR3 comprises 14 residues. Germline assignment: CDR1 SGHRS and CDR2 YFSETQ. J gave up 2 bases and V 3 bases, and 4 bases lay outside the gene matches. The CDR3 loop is CASSWDRFTYEQYF. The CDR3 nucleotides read TGCGCCAGCAGCTGGGACAGGTTCACCTACGAGCAGTACTTC.

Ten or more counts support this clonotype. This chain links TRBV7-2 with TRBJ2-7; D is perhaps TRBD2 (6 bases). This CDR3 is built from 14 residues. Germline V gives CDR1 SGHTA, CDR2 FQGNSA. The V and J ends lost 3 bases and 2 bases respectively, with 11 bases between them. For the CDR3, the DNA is TGTGCCAGCAGCTTCGCCGGGGGAACCTACGAGCAGTACTTC. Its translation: CASSFAGGTYEQYF.

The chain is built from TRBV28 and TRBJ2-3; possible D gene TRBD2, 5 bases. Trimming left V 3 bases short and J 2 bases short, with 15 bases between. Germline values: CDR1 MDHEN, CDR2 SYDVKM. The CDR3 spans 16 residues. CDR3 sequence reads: CASSLRVYDHTDTQYF. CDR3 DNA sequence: TGTGCCAGCAGTTTGAGGGTTTACGATCACACAGATACGCAGTATTTT.

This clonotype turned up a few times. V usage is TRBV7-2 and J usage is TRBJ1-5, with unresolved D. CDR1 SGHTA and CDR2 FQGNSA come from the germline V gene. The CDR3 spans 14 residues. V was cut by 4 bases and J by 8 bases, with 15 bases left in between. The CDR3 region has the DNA TGTGCCAGCAGCTCGCAGGTCCGGGGAAAGCCCCAGCATTTT. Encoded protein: CASSSQVRGKPQHF.

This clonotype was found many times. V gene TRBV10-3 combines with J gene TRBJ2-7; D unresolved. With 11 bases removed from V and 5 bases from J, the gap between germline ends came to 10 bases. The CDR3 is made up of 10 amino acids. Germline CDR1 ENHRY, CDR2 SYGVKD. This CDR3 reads CAYLRDEQYF. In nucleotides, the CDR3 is TGTGCCTACCTCCGGGACGAGCAGTACTTC.

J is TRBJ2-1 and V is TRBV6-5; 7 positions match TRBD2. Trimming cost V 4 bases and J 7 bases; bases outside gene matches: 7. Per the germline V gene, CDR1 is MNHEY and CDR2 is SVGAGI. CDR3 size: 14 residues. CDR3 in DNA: TGTGCCAGCAGTTCCCGCGGGAGTTCAAATGAGCAGTTCTTC. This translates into CASSSRGSSNEQFF.

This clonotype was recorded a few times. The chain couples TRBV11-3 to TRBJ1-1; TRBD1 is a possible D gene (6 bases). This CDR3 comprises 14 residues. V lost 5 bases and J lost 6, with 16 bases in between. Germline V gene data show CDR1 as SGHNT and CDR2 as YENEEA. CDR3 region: CASSIRTVYAEAFF. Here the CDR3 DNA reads TGTGCCAGCAGCATACGGACAGTGTATGCTGAAGCTTTCTTT.

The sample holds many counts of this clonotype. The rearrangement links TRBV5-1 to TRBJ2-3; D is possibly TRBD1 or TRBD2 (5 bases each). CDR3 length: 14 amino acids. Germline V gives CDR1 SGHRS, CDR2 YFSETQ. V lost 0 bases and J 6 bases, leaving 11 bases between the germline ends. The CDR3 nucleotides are TGCGCCAGCAGCTTGGTGGCCGGGGCGGATACGCAGTATTTT. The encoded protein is CASSLVAGADTQYF.

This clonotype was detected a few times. This CDR3 is CSAGKGGMSQPQHF. The CDR3 DNA sequence: TGCAGTGCTGGGAAAGGGGGGATGAGTCAGCCCCAGCATTTT. This sequence joins TRBV20-1 and TRBJ1-5, with D perhaps TRBD1 (6 bases). V lost 5 bases to trimming and J lost 6 bases, with 17 bases between them. The CDR3 loop spans 14 amino acids. Germline V CDR1 and CDR2: DFQATT, SNEGSKA (reference sequence).

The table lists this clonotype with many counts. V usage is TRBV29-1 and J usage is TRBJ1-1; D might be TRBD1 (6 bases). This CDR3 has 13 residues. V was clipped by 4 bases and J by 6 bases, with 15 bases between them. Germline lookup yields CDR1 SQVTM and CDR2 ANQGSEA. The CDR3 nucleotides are TGCAGCGTTGGACAGGTTTTGGGCGCTGAAGCTTTCTTT. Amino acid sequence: CSVGQVLGAEAFF.

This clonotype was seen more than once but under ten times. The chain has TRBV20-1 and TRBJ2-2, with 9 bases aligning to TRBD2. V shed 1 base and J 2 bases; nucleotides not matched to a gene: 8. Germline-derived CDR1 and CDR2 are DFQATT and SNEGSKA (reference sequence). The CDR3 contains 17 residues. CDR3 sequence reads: CSARARLAGLNTGELFF. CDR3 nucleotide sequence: TGCAGTGCTAGAGCACGCCTAGCGGGGCTAAACACCGGGGAGCTGTTTTTT.

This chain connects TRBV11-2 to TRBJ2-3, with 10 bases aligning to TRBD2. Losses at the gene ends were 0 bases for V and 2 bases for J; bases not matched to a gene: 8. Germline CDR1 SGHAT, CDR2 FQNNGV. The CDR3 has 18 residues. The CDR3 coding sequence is TGTGCCAGCAGCTTAGACGGACTAGCGGATTTCCCCACAGATACGCAGTATTTT. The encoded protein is CASSLDGLADFPTDTQYF.

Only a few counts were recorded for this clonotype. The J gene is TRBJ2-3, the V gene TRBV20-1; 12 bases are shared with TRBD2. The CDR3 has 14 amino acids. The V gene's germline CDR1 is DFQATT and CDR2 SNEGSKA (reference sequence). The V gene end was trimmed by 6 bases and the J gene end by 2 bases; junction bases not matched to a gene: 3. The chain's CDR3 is CSARTSGVTDTQYF. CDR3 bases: TGCAGTGCCAGGACTAGCGGGGTCACAGATACGCAGTATTTT.

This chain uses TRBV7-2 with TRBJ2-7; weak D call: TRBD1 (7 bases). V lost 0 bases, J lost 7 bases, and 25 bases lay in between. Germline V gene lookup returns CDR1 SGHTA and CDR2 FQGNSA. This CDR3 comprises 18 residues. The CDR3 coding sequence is TGTGCCAGCAGCTTAGCGCAGGGGGGAACGGGGGTCCTCTGGGAGCAGTACTTC. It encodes CASSLAQGGTGVLWEQYF.

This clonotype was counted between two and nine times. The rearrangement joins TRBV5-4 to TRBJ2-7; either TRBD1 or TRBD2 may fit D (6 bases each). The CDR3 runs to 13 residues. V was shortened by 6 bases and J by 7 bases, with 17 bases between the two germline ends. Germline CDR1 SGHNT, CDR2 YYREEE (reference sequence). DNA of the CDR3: TGTGCCAGCAAGGGGGGCGAAGCTAGGGAGCAGTACTTC. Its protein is CASKGGEAREQYF.

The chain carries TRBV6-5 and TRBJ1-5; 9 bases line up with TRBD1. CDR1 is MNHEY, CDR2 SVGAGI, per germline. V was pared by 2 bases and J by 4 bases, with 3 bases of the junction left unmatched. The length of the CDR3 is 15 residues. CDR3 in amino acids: CASSYGTGSNQPQHF. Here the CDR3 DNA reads TGTGCCAGCAGTTACGGGACAGGGAGTAATCAGCCCCAGCATTTT.

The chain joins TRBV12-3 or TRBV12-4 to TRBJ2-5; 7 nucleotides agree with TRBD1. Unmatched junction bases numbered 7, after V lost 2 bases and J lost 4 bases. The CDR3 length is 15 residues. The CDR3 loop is CASSLRTGRGETQYF. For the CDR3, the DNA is TGTGCCAGCAGTTTAAGGACAGGTCGGGGAGAGACCCAGTACTTC.

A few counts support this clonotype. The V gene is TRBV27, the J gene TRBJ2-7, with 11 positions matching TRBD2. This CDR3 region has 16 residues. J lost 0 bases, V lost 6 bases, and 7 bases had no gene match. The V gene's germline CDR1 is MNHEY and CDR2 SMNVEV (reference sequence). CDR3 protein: CASSKGSGRASYEQYF. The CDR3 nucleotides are TGTGCCAGCAGCAAAGGTAGCGGGAGGGCCTCCTACGAGCAGTACTTC.

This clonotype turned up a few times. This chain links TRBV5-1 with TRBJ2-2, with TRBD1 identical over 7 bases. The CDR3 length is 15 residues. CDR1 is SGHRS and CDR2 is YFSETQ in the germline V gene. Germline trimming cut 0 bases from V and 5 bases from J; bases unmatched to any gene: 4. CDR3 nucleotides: TGCGCCAGCAGCTTGGCGGGACAGAGGACCGGGGAGCTGTTTTTT. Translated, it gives CASSLAGQRTGELFF.

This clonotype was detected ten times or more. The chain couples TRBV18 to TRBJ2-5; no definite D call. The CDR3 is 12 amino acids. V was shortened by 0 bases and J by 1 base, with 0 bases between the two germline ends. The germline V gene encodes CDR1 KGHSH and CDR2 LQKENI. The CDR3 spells CASSPPQETQYF. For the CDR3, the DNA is TGTGCCAGCTCACCACCCCAAGAGACCCAGTACTTC.

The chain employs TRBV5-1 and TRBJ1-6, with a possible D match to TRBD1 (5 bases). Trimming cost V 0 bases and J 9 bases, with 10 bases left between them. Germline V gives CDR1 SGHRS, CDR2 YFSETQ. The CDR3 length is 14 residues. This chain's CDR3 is CASSLEGTGSPLHF. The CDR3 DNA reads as TGCGCCAGCAGCTTGGAGGGGACGGGTTCACCCCTCCACTTT.

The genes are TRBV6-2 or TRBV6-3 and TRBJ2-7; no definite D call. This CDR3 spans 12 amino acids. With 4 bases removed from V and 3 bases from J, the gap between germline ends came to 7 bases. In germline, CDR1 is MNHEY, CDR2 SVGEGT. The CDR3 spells CASSWQIYEQYF. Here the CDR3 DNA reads TGTGCCAGCAGTTGGCAGATCTACGAGCAGTACTTC.

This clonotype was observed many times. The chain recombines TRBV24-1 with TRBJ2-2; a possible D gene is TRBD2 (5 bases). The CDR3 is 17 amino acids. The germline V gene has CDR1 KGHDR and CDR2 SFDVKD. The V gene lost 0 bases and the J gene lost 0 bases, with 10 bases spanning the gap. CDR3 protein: CATSDLPGIANTGELFF. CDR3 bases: TGTGCCACCAGTGATTTGCCGGGGATCGCGAACACCGGGGAGCTGTTTTTT.

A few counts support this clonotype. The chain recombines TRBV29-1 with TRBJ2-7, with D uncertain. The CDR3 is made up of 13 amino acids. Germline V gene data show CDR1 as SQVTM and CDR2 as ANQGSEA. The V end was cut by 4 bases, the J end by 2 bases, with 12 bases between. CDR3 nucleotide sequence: TGCAGCGTTGGGCCGGGCCAGACCTACGAGCAGTACTTC. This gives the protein CSVGPGQTYEQYF.

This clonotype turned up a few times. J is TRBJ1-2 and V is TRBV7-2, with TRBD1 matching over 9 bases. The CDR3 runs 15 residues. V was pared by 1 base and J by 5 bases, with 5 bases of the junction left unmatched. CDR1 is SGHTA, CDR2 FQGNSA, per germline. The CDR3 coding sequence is TGTGCCAGCAGCTTAGGGACAGGGGCGGGGTATGGCTACACCTTC. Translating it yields CASSLGTGAGYGYTF.

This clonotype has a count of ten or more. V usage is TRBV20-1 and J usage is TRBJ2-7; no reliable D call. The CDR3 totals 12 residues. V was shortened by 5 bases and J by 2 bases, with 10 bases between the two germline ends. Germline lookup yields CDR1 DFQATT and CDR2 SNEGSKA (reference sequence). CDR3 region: CSAQDVAYEQYF. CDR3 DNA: TGCAGTGCTCAGGACGTTGCCTACGAGCAGTACTTC.

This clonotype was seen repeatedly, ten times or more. CDR3 in amino acids: CASSLPRNWETQYF. Written as DNA, the CDR3 is TGCGCCAGCAGCTTGCCGAGGAATTGGGAGACCCAGTACTTC. The chain combines TRBV5-1 with TRBJ2-5; D unclear. The germline V gene encodes CDR1 SGHRS and CDR2 YFSETQ. V lost 1 base, J lost 5 bases, and 12 bases lay in between. This CDR3 comprises 14 residues.